The clone carrying this TCR beta chain was seen a few times. Preparing the TCRbeta library involved the use of unique molecular identifiers. Each CDR3 protein is one row after TCRdb ran MiXCR on the PCR reads. This repertoire shows approximately 340,000 distinct CDR3 sequences, about a tenth found once; its top ten account for approximately 2.3%. These data belong to a study of T-cell reconstitution after alpha-beta-depleted transplantation in children. The CDR3 runs to 11 residues. V was clipped by 6 bases and J by 6 bases, with 6 bases between them. Per the germline V gene, CDR1 is SGHRS and CDR2 is YFSETQ.

The sequencing here drew on PBMCs from the stem cell graft donor, taken from the stem cell graft. This sequence originates from a human donor who donated a stem cell graft to a child with acute lymphoblastic leukemia. V gene TRBV5-1 combines with J gene TRBJ2-2; D ambiguous. The CDR3 protein is CASNPPGELFF. The CDR3 nucleotides are TGCGCCAGCAATCCACCCGGGGAGCTGTTTTTT.